This T cell receptor beta chain was retrieved from a study of cytomegalovirus exposure and HLA in healthy donors. In germline, CDR1 is MNHEY, CDR2 SMNVEV (reference sequence). The CDR3 contains 16 residues. V shed 0 bases, J shed 4 bases, and the junction held 6 bases outside the gene matches. A note on this clone: Its antigen is currently unknown.

In the PCR, 60 Vbeta and 13 Jbeta primers were used. Source study methods: There were about 80 million unique TCR beta chains by a later count, and some 11 million of them were shared. Produced via immunoSEQ multiplex PCR; TCRdb's table is partial and in-frame only. The V and J calls and clone size are taken from that table; D and trimming were inferred from the DNA. Among nearly 110,000 clones, 73% were seen once, and the ten largest hold 7.8%. Findings of the study overall: For most TCR beta V segments, an earlier analysis put the productive rate at about 87% or about 30% of the time. An analysis was carried out later, and it reportedly showed fewer N-insertions in an Asian-associated ancestry cluster than the approximately 610-donor mean. CMV serostatus stood as the only immune exposure information on hand.

The rearrangement uses TRBV27 and TRBJ2-3; TRBD1 matches 8 bases. Input material: PBMCs. This receptor was identified in a man aged 25-40 years in good health and CMV-seronegative. The CDR3 loop is CASSLSEGQVADTQYF. The CDR3 bases are TGTGCCAGCAGTTTATCCGAGGGACAGGTCGCAGATACGCAGTATTTT.